This T cell receptor (beta chain) comes out of a study of human T cells and chemical hapten exposure. About the study: Per-sample TCR yields varied mainly from small pooled library volume differences. The study's findings and limits: There was no change with DPC sensitization in TCRs above 1 in 1000 frequency.

This clonotype appeared many times. Its specificity is not known. Individual cDNA molecules each carried unique molecular identifiers attached by the library. In the study's own analysis: There were a median of approximately 88,000 TCRs per sample, with a range from about 23,224 to 690,600. TCRdb ran MiXCR on the 5' RACE reads and lists one entry per CDR3 protein. These V and J calls are TCRdb output, not the study's own analysis. Among about 140,000 distinct CDR3 sequences listed, over 3.5% were seen once. Total RNA was isolated from unfractionated whole blood. The CDR3 is 16 residues long. Germline trimming cut 2 bases from V and 3 bases from J; bases unmatched to any gene: 6. Germline V gene sequence: CDR1 KGHSH, CDR2 LQKENI.

The TCR sequence derives from a female donor in good health. V usage is TRBV18 and J usage is TRBJ1-1; 10 nucleotides agree with TRBD1. CDR3 coding DNA: TGTGCCAGCTCACCATTCCAGGGACAGGGGTACACTGAAGCTTTCTTT. Residues: CASSPFQGQGYTEAFF. Filled out from reference TRBV18 and TRBJ1-1, the complete variable domain reads NAGVMQNPRHLVRRRGQEARLRCSPMKGHSHVYWYRQLPEEGLKFMVYLQKENIIDESGMPKERFSAEFPKEGPSILRIQQVVRGDSAAYFCASSPFQGQGYTEAFFGQGTRLTVV.